This paragraph reports one T cell receptor beta chain. Its cognate antigen has yet to be identified. The record has no base qualities; no much larger clone is one base away. From the germline V gene (reference sequence), CDR1 is LNHNV and CDR2 is YYDKDF. V is shortened by 0 bases, J by 4 bases, and the region joining them spans 4 bases. The CDR3 contains 13 residues, cysteine and phenylalanine counted. The read is trimmed to its CDR3 DNA, 39 bases read in frame from base 1. Amplification of TCR beta CDR3 regions was carried out from RNA transcripts. For the first round of RT-PCR on the TCR CDR3, the HTBI primer set was used together with the Qiagen OneStep RT-PCR kit. A second multiplex PCR round built the libraries, followed by size selection and purification. Sequencing of the libraries was done on an Illumina HiSeq2000 using paired-end 100 bp reads. The original pipeline was this. SOAPnuke was used to process the raw data, removing reads that contained adapters or uncalled bases, had a mean Phred below 15, or lacked an exact match to the constant primer or identifier. COPE v1.2.5 was used to merge high-quality paired reads, and clonotypes were defined as unique nucleotide sequences. MiTCR v1.1 was used to align the clonotypes against IMGT TRBV, TRBD and TRBJ reference segments. Only V-J combinations with frequency above 0.0001, covering approximately 99% of repertoires, were analysed. The TCS score was defined as F50 (clonal expansion) divided by E x V (chaos), with BLOSUM62-based TCRdist calculated between CDR3 peptides within each V-J. Welch's t-statistics and random forest reduced roughly 540 V-J features to roughly 13, which were used in a naive Bayes classifier (R e1071). The similarity between thyroid and blood repertoires was quantified using the Morisita-Horn index. TCRdb itself trimmed the public reads at Q25 with fastp, ran MiXCR and retained productive beta chains. Identical CDR3 proteins give one entry, which carries the most common genes and DNA. TCRdb assigned the V and J calls; the authors' analysis was not used. Counted in this sample were about 570,000 distinct CDR3 sequences; 46% of them appeared once. In total, the top ten clones hold around 19% of the sample.

The entry originates in a study of T cells in Graves' hyperthyroidism and ophthalmopathy (dated 2019 in TCRdb). For the study in its entirety: TCR V-J signatures able to tell the groups apart were searched for in a discovery cohort of some 97 patients, of whom 43 had Graves' ophthalmopathy and 57 had stable Graves' hyperthyroidism. In addition, the study compared T-cell repertoires in thyroid tissue and in blood from five or six Graves' hyperthyroidism patients. Prospective prediction of ophthalmopathy was tested in an independent validation cohort consisting of 18 hyperthyroidism patients and some 16 patients who later progressed to ophthalmopathy. TCR Vbeta CDR3 sequencing of 140 or so peripheral blood samples (about 45 ophthalmopathy, 75 to 80 hyperthyroidism and 17 progressor patients) is reported in the paper. For training and testing, the 100 or so patients in the discovery cohort were randomly divided in a 7:3 ratio. After sampling, hyperthyroidism patients received methimazole starting at 30 mg daily, and ophthalmopathy patients received high-dose intravenous methylprednisolone. Findings and caveats that apply to the study as a whole: In validation, the model predicted progression to ophthalmopathy with roughly 66% sensitivity and 72% to 85% specificity, a median of approximately 6.5 months before onset. Sample size was not statistically predetermined, and investigators were not blinded to group allocation. In cross-validation, a model built on a 13 V-J signature told ophthalmopathy apart from stable hyperthyroidism with approximately 91% sensitivity and around 83% specificity, and in testing the same model reached 80%/75%. Most expanded thyroid clonotypes (frequency above 0.001) were also detected in blood, a finding suggesting that blood repertoires may reflect thyroid immune responses.

Patients with uncontrolled infections, other autoimmune diseases, pregnancy or lactation were excluded. Diagnoses relied on clinical symptoms, serum thyroxine and TRAb, thyroid ultrasound and orbital computed tomography. Trizol reagent was used to extract total RNA, and RNA quality was then checked on an Agilent 2100 Bioanalyzer. The sequence joins TRBV15 to TRBJ1-5, with the D gene call left open. This TCR was sampled from an adult woman with Graves' disease, either hyperthyroidism or ophthalmopathy (not recorded which). Sequencing used peripheral blood or thyroid tissue (not recorded which). The DNA sequence reads TGTGCCACCAGCAGAGATCTGAATCAGCCCCAGCATTTT. Translated, this gives CATSRDLNQPQHF.